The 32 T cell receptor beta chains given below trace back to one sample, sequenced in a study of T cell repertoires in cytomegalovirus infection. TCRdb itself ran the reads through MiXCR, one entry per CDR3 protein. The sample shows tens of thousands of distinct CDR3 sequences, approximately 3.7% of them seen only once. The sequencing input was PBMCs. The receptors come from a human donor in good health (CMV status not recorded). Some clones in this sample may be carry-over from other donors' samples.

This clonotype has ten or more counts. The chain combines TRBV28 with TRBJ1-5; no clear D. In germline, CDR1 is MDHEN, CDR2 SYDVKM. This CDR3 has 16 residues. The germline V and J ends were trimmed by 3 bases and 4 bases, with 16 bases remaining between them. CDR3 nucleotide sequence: TGTGCCAGCAGTTTTTCCGTCGGCCTTAGAAATCAGCCCCAGCATTTT. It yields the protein CASSFSVGLRNQPQHF.

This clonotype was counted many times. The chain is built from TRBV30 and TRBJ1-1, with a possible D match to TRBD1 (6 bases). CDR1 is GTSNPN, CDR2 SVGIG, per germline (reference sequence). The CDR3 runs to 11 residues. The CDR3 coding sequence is TGTGCAGGACAGCCGAACACTGAAGCTTTCTTT. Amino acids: CAGQPNTEAFF.

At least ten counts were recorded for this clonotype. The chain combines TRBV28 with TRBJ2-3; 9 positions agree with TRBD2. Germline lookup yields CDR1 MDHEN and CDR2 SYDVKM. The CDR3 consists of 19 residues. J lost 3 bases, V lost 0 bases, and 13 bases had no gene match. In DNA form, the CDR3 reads TGTGCCAGCAGTTTATGGGATAGGGGGACTAGCCGAGGAACAGATACGCAGTATTTT. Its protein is CASSLWDRGTSRGTDTQYF. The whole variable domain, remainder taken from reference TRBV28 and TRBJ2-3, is DVKVTQSSRYLVKRTGEKVFLECVQDMDHENMFWYRQDPGLGLRLIYFSYDVKMKEKGDIPEGYSVSREKKERFSLILESASTNQTSMYLCASSLWDRGTSRGTDTQYFGPGTRLTVL.

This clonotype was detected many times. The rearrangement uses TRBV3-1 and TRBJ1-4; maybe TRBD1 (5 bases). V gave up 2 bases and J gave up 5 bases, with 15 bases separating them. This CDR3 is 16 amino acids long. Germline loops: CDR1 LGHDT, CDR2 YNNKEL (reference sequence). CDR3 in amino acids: CASSQWDRVSNEKLFF. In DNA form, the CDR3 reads TGTGCCAGCAGCCAATGGGACCGCGTCTCAAATGAAAAACTGTTTTTT.

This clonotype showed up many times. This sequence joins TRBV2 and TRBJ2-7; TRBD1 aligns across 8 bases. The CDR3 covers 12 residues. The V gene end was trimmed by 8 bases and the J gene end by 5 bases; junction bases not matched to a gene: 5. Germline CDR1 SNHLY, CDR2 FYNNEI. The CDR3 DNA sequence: TGTGCCAGCTCTGGACAGGGCCACGAGCAGTACTTC. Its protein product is CASSGQGHEQYF. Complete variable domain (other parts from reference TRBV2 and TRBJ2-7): EPEVTQTPSHQVTQMGQEVILRCVPISNHLYFYWYRQILGQKVEFLVSFYNNEISEKSEIFDDQFSVERPDGSNFTLKIRSTKLEDSAMYFCASSGQGHEQYFGPGTRLTVT.

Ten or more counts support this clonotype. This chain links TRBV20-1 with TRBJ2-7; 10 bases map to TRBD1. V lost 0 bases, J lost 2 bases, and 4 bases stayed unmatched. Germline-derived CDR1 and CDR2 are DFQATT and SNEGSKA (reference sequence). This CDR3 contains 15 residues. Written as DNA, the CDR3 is TGCAGTGCTAGAGATACGGGACAGGGGCCCTACGAGCAGTACTTC. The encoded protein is CSARDTGQGPYEQYF.

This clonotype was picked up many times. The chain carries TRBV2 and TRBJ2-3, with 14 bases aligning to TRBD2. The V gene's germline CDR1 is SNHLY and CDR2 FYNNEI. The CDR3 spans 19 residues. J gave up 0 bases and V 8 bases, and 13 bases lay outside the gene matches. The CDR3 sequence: CASDKPGLAGAQSTDTQYF. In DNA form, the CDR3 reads TGTGCCAGCGACAAACCGGGACTAGCGGGGGCTCAAAGCACAGATACGCAGTATTTT. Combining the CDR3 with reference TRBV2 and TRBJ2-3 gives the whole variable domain EPEVTQTPSHQVTQMGQEVILRCVPISNHLYFYWYRQILGQKVEFLVSFYNNEISEKSEIFDDQFSVERPDGSNFTLKIRSTKLEDSAMYFCASDKPGLAGAQSTDTQYFGPGTRLTVL.

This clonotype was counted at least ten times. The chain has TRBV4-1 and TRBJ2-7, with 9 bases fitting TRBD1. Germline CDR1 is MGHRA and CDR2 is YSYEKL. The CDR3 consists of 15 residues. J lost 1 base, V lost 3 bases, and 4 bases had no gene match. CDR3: CASSQRGQGSYEQYF. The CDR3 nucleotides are TGCGCCAGCAGCCAGCGGGGACAGGGATCCTACGAGCAGTACTTC.

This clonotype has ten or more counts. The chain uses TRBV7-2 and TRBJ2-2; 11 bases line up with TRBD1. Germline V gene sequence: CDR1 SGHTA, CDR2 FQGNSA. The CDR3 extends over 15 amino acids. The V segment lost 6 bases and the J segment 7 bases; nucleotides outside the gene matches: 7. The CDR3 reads CASRSRTGGIGELFF. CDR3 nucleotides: TGTGCCAGCAGGTCAAGGACAGGGGGCATCGGGGAGCTGTTTTTT.

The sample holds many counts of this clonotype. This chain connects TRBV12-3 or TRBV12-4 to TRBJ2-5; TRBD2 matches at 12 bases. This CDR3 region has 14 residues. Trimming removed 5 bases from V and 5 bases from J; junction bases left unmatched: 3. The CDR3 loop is CASSLTSGGETQYF. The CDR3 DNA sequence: TGTGCCAGCAGTCTGACTAGCGGGGGTGAGACCCAGTACTTC.

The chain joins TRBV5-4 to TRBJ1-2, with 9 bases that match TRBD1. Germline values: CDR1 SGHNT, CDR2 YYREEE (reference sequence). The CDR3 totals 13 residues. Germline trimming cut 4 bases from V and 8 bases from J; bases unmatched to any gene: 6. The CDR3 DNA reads TGTGCCAGCAGCGCACAGGGGGCGCGAGGCTACACCTTC. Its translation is CASSAQGARGYTF. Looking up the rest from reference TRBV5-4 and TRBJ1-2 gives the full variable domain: ETGVTQSPTHLIKTRGQQVTLRCSSQSGHNTVSWYQQALGQGPQFIFQYYREEENGRGNFPPRFSGLQFPNYSSELNVNALELDDSALYLCASSAQGARGYTFGSGTRLTVV.

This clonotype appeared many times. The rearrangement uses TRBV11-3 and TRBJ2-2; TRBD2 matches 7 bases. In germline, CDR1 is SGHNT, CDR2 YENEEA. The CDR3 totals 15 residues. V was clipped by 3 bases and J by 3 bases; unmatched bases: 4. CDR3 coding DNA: TGTGCCAGCAGCTTCGGACTAGGGGACACCGGGGAGCTGTTTTTT. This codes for CASSFGLGDTGELFF. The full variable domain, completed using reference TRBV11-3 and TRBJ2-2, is EAGVVQSPRYKIIEKKQPVAFWCNPISGHNTLYWYLQNLGQGPELLIRYENEEAVDDSQLPKDRFSAERLKGVDSTLKIQPAELGDSAVYLCASSFGLGDTGELFFGEGSRLTVL.

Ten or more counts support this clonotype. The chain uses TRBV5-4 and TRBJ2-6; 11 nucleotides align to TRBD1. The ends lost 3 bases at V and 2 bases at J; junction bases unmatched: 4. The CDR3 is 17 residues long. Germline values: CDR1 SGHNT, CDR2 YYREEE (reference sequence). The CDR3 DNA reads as TGTGCCAGCAGCTCACCGGGACAGGGGGCTGGGGCCAACGTCCTGACTTTC. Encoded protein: CASSSPGQGAGANVLTF.

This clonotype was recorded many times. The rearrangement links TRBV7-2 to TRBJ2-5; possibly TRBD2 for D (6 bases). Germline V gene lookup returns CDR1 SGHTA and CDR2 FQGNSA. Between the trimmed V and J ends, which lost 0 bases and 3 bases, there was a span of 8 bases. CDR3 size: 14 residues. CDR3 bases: TGTGCCAGCAGCTTAGCGGGGGGAAAAGAGACCCAGTACTTC. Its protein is CASSLAGGKETQYF.

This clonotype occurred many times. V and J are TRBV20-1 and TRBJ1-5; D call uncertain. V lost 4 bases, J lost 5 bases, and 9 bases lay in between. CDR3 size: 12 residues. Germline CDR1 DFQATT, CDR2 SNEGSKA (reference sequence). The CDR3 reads CSATRRDQPQHF. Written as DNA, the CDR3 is TGCAGTGCTACGAGACGGGATCAGCCCCAGCATTTT.

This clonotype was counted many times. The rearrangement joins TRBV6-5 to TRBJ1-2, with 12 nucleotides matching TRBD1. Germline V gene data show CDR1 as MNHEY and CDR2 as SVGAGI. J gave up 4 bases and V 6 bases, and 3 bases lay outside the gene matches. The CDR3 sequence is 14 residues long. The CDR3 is CASREGQGAYGYTF. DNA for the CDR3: TGTGCCAGCAGGGAGGGACAGGGGGCCTATGGCTACACCTTC.

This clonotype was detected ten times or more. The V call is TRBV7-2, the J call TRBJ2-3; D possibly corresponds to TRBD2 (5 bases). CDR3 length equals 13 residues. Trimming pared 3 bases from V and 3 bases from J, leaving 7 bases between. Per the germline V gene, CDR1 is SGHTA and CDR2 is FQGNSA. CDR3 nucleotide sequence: TGTGCCAGCAGCTTGGACTTTACAGATACGCAGTATTTT. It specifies CASSLDFTDTQYF.

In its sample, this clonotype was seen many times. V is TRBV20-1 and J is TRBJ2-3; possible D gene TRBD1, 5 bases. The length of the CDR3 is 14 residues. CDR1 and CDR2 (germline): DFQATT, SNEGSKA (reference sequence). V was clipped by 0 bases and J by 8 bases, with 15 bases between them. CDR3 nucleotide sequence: TGCAGTGCTAGAGAAACGACAGCTTTCGGTACGCAGTATTTT. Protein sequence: CSARETTAFGTQYF.

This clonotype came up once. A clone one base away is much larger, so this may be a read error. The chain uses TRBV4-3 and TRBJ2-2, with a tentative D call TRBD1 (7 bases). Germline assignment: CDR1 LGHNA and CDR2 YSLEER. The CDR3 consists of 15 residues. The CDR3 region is CASSQDDRVTGGLFF. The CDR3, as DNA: TGCGCCAGCAGCCAGGATGACAGGGTAACCGGGGGGCTGTTTTTT.

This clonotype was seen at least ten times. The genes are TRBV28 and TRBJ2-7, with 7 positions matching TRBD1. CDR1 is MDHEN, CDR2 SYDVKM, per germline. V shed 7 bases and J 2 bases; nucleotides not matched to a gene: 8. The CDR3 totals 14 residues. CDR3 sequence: CASTSPGQPYEQYF. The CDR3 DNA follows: TGTGCCAGCACTTCCCCGGGACAGCCCTACGAGCAGTACTTC.

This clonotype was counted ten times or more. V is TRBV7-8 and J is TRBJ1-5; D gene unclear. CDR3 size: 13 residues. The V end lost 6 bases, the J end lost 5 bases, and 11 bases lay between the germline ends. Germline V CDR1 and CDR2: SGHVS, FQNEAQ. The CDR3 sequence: CASRPARDQPQHF. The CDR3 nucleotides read TGTGCCAGCAGGCCCGCAAGGGATCAGCCCCAGCATTTT.

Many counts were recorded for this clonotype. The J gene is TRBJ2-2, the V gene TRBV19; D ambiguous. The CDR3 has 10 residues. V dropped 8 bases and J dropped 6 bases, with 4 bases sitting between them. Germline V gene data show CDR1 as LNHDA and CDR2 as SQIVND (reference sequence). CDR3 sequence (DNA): TGTGCCAGTTTTGCCGGGGAGCTGTTTTTT. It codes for CASFAGELFF.

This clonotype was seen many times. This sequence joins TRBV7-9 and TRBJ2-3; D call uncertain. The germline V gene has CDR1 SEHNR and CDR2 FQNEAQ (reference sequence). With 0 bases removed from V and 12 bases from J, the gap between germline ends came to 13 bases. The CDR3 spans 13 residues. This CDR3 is CASSLASVGRQYF. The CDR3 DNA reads TGTGCCAGCAGCTTAGCCTCGGTCGGCCGACAGTATTTT.

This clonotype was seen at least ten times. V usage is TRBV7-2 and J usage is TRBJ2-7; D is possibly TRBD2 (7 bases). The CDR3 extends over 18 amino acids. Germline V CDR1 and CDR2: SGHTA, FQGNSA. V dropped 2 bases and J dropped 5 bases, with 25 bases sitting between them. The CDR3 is CASSLTSGLGGGEHEQYF. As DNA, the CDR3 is TGTGCCAGCAGCTTAACGTCGGGTCTAGGGGGGGGTGAACACGAGCAGTACTTC. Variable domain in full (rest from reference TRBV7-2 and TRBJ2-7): GAGVSQSPSNKVTEKGKDVELRCDPISGHTALYWYRQSLGQGLEFLIYFQGNSAPDKSGLPSDRFSAERTGGSVSTLTIQRTQQEDSAVYLCASSLTSGLGGGEHEQYFGPGTRLTVT.

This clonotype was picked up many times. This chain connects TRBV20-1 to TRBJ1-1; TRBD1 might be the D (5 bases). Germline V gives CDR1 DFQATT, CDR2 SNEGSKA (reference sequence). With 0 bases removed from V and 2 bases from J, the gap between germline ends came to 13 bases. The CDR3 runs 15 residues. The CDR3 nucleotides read TGCAGTGCTAGAGATCTGGGGGGGTCCAACACTGAAGCTTTCTTT. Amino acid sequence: CSARDLGGSNTEAFF.

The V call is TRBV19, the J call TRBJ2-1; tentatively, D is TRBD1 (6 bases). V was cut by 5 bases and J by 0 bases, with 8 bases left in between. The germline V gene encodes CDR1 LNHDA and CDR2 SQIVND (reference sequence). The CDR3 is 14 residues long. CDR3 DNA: TGTGCCAGTAGTTGGGGGCGCTCCTACAATGAGCAGTTCTTC. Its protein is CASSWGRSYNEQFF.

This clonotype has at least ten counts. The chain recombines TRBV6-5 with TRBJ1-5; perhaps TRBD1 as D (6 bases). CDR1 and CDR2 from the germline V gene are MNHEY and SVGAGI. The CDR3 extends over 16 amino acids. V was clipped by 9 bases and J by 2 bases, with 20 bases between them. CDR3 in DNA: TGTGCCAGACCCCCCGAGGGGGGCCCGGGCAATCAGCCCCAGCATTTT. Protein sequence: CARPPEGGPGNQPQHF.

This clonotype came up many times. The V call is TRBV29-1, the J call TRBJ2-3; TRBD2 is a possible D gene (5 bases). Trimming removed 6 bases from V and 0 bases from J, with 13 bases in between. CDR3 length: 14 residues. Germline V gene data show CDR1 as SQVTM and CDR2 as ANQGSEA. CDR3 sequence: CSVVRRTSTDTQYF. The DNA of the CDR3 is TGCAGCGTAGTACGACGGACTAGCACAGATACGCAGTATTTT.

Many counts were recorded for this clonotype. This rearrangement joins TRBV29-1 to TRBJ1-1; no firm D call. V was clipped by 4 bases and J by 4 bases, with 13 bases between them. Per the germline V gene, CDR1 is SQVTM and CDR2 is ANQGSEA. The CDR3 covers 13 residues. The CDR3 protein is CSVVRPLSTEAFF. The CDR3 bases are TGCAGCGTTGTTAGGCCCCTTAGCACTGAAGCTTTCTTT.

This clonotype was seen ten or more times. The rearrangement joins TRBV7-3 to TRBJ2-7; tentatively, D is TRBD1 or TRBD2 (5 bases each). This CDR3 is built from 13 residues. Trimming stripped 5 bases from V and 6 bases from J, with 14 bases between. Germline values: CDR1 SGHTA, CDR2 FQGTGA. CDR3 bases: TGTGCCAGCAGCCTAGGGACCTTTAGCGAGCAGTACTTC. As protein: CASSLGTFSEQYF.

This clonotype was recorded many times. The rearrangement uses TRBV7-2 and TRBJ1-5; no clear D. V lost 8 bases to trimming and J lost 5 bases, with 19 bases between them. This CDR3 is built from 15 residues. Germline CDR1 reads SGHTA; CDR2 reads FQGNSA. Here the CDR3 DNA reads TGTGCCAGCGCGCCCACAAGACCGACTGATCAGCCCCAGCATTTT. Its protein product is CASAPTRPTDQPQHF. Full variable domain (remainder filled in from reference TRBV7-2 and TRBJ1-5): GAGVSQSPSNKVTEKGKDVELRCDPISGHTALYWYRQSLGQGLEFLIYFQGNSAPDKSGLPSDRFSAERTGGSVSTLTIQRTQQEDSAVYLCASAPTRPTDQPQHFGDGTRLSIL.

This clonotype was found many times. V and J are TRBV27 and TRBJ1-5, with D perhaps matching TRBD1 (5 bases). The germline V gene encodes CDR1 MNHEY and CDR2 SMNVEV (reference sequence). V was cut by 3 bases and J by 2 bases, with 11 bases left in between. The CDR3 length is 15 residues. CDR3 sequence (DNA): TGTGCCAGCAGTTTTAGGCAGGGACGCAATCAGCCCCAGCATTTT. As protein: CASSFRQGRNQPQHF.